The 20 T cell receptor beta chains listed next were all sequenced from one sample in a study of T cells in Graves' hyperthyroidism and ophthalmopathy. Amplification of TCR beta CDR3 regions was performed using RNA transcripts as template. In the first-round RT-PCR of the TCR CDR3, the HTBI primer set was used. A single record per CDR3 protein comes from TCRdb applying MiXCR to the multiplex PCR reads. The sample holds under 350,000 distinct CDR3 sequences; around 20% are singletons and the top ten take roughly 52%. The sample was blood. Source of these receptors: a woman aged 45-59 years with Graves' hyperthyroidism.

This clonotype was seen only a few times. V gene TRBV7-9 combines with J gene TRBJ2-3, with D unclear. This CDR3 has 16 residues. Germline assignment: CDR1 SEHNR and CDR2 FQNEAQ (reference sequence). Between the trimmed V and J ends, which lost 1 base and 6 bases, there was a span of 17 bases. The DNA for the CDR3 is TGTGCCAGCAGCTTAGGGGAACATAGACTCTTGGATACGCAGTATTTT. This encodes CASSLGEHRLLDTQYF.

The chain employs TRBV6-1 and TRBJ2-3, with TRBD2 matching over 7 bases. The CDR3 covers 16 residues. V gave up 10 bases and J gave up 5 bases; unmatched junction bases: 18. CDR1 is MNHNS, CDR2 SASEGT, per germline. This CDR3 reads CATGNYRGSRGDTQYF. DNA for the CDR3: TGTGCCACCGGAAATTACCGCGGGAGTCGCGGAGATACGCAGTATTTT.

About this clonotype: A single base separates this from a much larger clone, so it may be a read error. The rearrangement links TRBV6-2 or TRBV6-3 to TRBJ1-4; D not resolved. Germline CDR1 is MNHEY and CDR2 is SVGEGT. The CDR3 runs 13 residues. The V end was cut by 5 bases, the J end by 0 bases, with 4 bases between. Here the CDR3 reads CASSVSTNEKLFF. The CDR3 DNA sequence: TGTGCCAGCAGTGTTTCAACTAATGAAAAACTGTTTTTT.

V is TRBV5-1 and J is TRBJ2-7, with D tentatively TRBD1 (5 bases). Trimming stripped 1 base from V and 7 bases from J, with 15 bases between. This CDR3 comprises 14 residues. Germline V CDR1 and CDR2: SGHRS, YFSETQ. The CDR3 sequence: CASSLTGRVSEQYF. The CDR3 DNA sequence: TGCGCCAGCAGCTTGACAGGCAGGGTGAGTGAGCAGTACTTC.

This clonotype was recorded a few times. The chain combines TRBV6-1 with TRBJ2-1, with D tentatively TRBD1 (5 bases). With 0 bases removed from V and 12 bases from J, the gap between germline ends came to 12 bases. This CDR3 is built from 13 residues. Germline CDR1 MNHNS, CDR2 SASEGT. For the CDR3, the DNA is TGTGCCAGCAGTGAAGCGGCGGACACAAGGCAGTTCTTC. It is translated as CASSEAADTRQFF.

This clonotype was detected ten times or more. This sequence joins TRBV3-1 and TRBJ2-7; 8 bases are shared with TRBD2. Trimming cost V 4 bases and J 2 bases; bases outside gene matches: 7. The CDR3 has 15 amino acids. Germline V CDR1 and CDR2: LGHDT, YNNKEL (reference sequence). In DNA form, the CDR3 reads TGTGCCAGCAGCCCAGCGGGGGACACTACCTACGAGCAGTACTTC. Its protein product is CASSPAGDTTYEQYF.

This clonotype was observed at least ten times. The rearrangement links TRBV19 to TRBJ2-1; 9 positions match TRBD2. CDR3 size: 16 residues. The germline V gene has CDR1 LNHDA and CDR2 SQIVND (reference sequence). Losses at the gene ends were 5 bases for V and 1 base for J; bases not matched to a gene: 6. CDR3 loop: CASSWGLAYSYNEQFF. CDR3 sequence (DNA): TGTGCCAGTAGTTGGGGACTAGCTTATTCCTACAATGAGCAGTTCTTC.

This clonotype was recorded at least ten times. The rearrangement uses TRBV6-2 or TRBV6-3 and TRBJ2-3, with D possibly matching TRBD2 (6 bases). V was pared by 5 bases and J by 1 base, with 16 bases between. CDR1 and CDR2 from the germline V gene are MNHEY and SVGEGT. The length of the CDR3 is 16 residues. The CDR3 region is CASSRAGPTGTDTQYF. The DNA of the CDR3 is TGTGCCAGCAGTCGAGCGGGCCCGACGGGCACAGATACGCAGTATTTT.

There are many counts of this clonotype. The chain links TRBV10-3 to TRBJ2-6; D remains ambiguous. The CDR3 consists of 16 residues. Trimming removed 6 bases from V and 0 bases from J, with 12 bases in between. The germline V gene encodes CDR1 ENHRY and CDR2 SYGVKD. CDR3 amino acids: CAISIWTGSGANVLTF. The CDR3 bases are TGTGCCATCAGCATATGGACGGGCTCTGGGGCCAACGTCCTGACTTTC.

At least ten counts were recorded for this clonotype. The CDR3 nucleotides read TGTGCCATCAGTGCGGGGGGACTCGCTGATCAGCCCCAGCATTTT. Its protein is CAISAGGLADQPQHF. The chain joins TRBV10-3 to TRBJ1-5; D possibly corresponds to TRBD1 (5 bases). The germline V and J ends were trimmed by 4 bases and 5 bases, with 15 bases remaining between them. In germline, CDR1 is ENHRY, CDR2 SYGVKD. This CDR3 region has 15 residues.

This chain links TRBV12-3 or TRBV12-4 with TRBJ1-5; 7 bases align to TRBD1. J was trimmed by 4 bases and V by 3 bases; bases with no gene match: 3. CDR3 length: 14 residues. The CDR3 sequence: CASSLRGPNQPQHF. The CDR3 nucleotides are TGTGCCAGCAGTTTGAGGGGGCCGAATCAGCCCCAGCATTTT.

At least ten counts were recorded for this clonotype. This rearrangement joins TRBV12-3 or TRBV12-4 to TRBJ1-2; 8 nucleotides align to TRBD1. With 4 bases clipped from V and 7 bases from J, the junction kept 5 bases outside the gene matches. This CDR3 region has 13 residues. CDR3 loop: CASSWGQDRGYTF. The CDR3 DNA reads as TGTGCCAGCAGTTGGGGACAGGATCGTGGCTACACCTTC.

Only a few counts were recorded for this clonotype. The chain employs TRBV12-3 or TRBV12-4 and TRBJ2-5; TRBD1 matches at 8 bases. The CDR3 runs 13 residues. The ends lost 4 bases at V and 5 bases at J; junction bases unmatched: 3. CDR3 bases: TGTGCCAGCAGTTCGTACAGGGGGGAGACCCAGTACTTC. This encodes CASSSYRGETQYF.

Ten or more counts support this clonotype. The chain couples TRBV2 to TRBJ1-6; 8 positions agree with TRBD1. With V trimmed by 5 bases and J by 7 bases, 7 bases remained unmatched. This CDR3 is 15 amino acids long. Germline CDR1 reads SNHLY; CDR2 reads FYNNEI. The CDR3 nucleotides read TGTGCCAGCAGTCCTGACAGGGGAGGGAATTCACCCCTCCACTTT. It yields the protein CASSPDRGGNSPLHF.

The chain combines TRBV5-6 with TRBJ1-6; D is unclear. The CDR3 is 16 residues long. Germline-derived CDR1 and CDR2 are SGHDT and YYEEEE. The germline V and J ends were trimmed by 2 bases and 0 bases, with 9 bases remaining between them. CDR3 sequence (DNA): TGTGCCAGCAGCTTCAGAAGAAGCTCCTATAATTCACCCCTCCACTTT. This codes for CASSFRRSSYNSPLHF.

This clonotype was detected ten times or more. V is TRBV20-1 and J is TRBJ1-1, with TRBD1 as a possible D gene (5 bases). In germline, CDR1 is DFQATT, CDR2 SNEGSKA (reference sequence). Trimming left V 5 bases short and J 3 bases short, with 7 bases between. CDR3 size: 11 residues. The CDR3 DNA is TGCAGTGCTTTAGGGGACACTGAAGCTTTCTTT. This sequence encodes CSALGDTEAFF.

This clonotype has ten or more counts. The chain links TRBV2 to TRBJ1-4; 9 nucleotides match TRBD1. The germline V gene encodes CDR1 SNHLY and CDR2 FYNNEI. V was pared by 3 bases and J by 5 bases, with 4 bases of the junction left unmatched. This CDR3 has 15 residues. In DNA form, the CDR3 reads TGTGCCAGCAGTGAGATCGGGACAGGGAATGAAAAACTGTTTTTT. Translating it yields CASSEIGTGNEKLFF.

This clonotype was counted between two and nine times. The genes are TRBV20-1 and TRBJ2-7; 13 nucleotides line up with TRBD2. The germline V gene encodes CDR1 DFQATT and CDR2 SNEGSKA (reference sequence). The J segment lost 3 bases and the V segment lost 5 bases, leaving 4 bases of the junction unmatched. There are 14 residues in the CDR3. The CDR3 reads CSARLAGGVYEQYF. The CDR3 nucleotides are TGCAGTGCTCGACTAGCGGGAGGTGTCTACGAGCAGTACTTC.

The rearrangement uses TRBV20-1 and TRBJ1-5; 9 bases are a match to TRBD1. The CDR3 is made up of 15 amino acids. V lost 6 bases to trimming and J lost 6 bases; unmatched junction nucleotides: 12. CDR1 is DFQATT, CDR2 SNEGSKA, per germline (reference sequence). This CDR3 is CSASSDRGKGQPQHF. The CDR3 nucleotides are TGCAGTGCCTCCTCCGACAGGGGGAAGGGTCAGCCCCAGCATTTT.

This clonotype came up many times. The CDR3 region has the DNA TGTGCCAGCAGCCCGCGGGACAGGGCTAACTATGGCTACACCTTC. Its protein is CASSPRDRANYGYTF. This chain joins TRBV3-1 and TRBJ1-2; 9 bases fit TRBD1. Germline trimming cut 4 bases from V and 0 bases from J; bases unmatched to any gene: 3. The CDR3 totals 15 residues. The germline V gene encodes CDR1 LGHDT and CDR2 YNNKEL (reference sequence).